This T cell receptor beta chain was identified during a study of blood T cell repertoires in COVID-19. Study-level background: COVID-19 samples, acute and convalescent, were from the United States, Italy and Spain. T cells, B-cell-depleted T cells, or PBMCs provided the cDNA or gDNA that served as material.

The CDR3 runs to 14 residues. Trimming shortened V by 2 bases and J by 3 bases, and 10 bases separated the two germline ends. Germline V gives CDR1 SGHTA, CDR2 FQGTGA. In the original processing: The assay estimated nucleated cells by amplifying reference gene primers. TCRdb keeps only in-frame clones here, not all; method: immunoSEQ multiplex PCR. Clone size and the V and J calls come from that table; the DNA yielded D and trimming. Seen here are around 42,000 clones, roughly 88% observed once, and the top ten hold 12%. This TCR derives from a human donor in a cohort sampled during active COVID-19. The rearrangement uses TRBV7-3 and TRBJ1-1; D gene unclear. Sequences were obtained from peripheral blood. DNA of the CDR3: TGTGCCAGCAGCTTATTGGGTCGGGACACTGAAGCTTTCTTT. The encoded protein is CASSLLGRDTEAFF.